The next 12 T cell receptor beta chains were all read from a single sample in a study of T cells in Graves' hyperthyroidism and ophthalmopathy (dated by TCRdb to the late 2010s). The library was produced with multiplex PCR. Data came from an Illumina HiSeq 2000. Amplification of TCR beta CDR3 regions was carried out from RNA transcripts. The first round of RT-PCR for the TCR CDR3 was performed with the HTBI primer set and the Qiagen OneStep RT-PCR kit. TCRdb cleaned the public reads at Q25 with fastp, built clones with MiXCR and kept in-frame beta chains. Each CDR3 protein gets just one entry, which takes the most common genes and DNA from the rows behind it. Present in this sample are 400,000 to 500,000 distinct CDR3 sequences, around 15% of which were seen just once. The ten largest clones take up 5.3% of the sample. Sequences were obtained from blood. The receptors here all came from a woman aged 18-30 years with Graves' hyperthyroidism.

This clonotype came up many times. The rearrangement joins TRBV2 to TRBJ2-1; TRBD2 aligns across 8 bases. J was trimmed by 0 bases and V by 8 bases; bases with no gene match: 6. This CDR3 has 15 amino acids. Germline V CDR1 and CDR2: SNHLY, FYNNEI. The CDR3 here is CASPSGTSSYNEQFF. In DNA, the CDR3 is TGTGCCAGCCCATCCGGGACTAGCTCCTACAATGAGCAGTTCTTC. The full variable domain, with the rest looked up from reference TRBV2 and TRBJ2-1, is EPEVTQTPSHQVTQMGQEVILRCVPISNHLYFYWYRQILGQKVEFLVSFYNNEISEKSEIFDDQFSVERPDGSNFTLKIRSTKLEDSAMYFCASPSGTSSYNEQFFGPGTRLTVL.

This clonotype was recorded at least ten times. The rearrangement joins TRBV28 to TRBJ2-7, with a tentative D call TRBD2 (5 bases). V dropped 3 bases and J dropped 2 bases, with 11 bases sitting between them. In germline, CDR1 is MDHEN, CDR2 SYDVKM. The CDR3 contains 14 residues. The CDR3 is CASSFKGATYEQYF. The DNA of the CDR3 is TGTGCCAGCAGTTTCAAGGGAGCAACCTACGAGCAGTACTTC. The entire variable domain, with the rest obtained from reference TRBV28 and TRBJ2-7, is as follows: DVKVTQSSRYLVKRTGEKVFLECVQDMDHENMFWYRQDPGLGLRLIYFSYDVKMKEKGDIPEGYSVSREKKERFSLILESASTNQTSMYLCASSFKGATYEQYFGPGTRLTVT.

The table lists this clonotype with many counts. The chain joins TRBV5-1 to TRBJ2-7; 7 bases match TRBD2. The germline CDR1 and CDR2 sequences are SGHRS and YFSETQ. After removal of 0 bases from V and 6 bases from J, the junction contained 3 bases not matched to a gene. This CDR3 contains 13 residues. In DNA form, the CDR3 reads TGCGCCAGCAGCTTGGGGGAGGGCTTCGAGCAGTACTTC. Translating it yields CASSLGEGFEQYF.

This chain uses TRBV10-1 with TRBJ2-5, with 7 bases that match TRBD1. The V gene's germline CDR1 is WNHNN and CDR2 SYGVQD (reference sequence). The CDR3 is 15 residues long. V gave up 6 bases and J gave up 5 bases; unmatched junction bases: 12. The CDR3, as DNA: TGCGCCAGCAGCGACGGGACAGAACCCCGGGAGACCCAGTACTTC. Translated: CASSDGTEPRETQYF.

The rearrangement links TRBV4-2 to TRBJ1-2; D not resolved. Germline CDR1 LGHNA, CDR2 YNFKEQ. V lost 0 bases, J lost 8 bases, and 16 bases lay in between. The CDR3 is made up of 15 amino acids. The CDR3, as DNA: TGTGCCAGCAGCCAAGACCGTGGCGCGACTGGCGGCTACACCTTC. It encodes CASSQDRGATGGYTF.

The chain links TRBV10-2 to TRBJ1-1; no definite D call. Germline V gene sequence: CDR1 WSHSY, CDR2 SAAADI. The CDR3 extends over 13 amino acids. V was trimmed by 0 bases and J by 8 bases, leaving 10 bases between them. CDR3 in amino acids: CASSESHGWEAFF. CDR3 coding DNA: TGCGCCAGCAGTGAGTCCCACGGTTGGGAAGCTTTCTTT.

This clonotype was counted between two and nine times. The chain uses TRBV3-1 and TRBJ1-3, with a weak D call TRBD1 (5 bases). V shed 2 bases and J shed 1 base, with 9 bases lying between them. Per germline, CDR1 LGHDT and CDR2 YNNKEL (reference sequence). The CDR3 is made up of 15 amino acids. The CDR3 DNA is TGTGCCAGCAGCCAACCAGGGAGTTCTGGAAACACCATATATTTT. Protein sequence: CASSQPGSSGNTIYF.

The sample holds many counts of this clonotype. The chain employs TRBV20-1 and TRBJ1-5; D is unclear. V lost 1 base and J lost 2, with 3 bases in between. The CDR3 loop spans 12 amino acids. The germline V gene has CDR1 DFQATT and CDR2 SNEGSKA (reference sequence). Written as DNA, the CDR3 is TGCAGTGCTAGAGGGGGCAATCAGCCCCAGCATTTT. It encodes CSARGGNQPQHF.

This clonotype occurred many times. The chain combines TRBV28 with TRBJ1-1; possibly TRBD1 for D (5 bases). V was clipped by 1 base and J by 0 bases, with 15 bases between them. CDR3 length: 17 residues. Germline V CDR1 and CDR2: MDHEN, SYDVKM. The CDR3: CASSLFQGRRVNTEAFF. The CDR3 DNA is TGTGCCAGCAGTTTATTTCAGGGTCGGAGGGTGAACACTGAAGCTTTCTTT.

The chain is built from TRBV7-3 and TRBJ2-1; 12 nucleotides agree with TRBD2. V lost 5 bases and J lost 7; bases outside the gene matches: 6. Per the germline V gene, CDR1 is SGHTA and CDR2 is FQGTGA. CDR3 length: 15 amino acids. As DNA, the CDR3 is TGTGCCAGCAGCCCAGGACTAGCGGGGTGGAATGAGCAGTTCTTC. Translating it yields CASSPGLAGWNEQFF. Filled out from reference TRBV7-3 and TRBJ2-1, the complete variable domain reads GAGVSQTPSNKVTEKGKYVELRCDPISGHTALYWYRQSLGQGPEFLIYFQGTGAADDSGLPNDRFFAVRPEGSVSTLKIQRTERGDSAVYLCASSPGLAGWNEQFFGPGTRLTVL.

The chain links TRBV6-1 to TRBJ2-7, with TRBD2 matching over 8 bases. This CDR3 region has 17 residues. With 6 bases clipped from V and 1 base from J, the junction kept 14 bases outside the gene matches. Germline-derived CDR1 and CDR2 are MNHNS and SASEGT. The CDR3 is CASSGGGWAGNSYEQYF. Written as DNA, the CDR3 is TGTGCCAGCAGCGGGGGGGGGTGGGCAGGGAATTCCTACGAGCAGTACTTC.

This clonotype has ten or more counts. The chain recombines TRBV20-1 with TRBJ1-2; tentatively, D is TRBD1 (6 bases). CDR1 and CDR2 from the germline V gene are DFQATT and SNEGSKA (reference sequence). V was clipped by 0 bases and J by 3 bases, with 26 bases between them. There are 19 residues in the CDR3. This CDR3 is CSARDVKRFEGGSDYGYTF. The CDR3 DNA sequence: TGCAGTGCTAGAGATGTGAAGAGGTTTGAGGGGGGGAGCGACTATGGCTACACCTTC.